The 32 T cell receptor beta chains below were found in one sample sequenced in a study of somatic mutations in cytotoxic T cells in rheumatoid arthritis. Measured with immunoSEQ multiplex PCR; TCRdb has only the in-frame clones, and not every one. The table includes about 7,000 clones, 65% to 80% detected once. The sequenced material came from CD8+ T cells sorted from blood. The source is an adult with rheumatoid arthritis.

This chain connects TRBV5-1 to TRBJ2-1; 14 nucleotides line up with TRBD2. This CDR3 is built from 19 residues. V gave up 5 bases and J gave up 0 bases; unmatched junction bases: 10. Germline CDR1 SGHRS, CDR2 YFSETQ. The CDR3 DNA sequence: TGCGCCAGCAGACGGACTAGCGGGGGGCTATCTAGCTCCTACAATGAGCAGTTCTTC. Its translation is CASRRTSGGLSSSYNEQFF. The variable domain in full, completed from reference TRBV5-1 and TRBJ2-1, reads KAGVTQTPRYLIKTRGQQVTLSCSPISGHRSVSWYQQTPGQGLQFLFEYFSETQRNKGNFPGRFSGRQFSNSRSEMNVSTLELGDSALYLCASRRTSGGLSSSYNEQFFGPGTRLTVL.

V gene TRBV6-6 combines with J gene TRBJ2-1, with TRBD2 as a possible D gene (5 bases). The germline V gene has CDR1 MNHNY and CDR2 SVGAGI (reference sequence). The CDR3 consists of 15 residues. V was clipped by 4 bases and J by 1 base, with 11 bases between them. DNA for the CDR3: TGTGCCAGCAGTTCCCTCGGGGTTTCCTACAATGAGCAGTTCTTC. It specifies CASSSLGVSYNEQFF.

The table lists this clone with a count of one. This chain links TRBV9 with TRBJ2-7; TRBD1 matches 9 bases. Looked up from germline, CDR1 is SGDLS and CDR2 is YYNGEE. Trimming at V came to 4 bases and at J to 3 bases, leaving 11 bases not matched to a gene. This CDR3 spans 16 amino acids. As DNA, the CDR3 is TGTGCCAGCAGCCCCCTTGGGGACAGGGAATTCTACGAGCAGTACTTC. Translation gives CASSPLGDREFYEQYF.

This clone was recorded once. The genes are TRBV4-1 and TRBJ2-1; the match to TRBD2 covers 15 bases. V trimming: 3 bases; J trimming: 4 bases; junction bases outside the gene matches: 4. The CDR3 length is 17 residues. Germline V CDR1 and CDR2: MGHRA, YSYEKL. In nucleotides, the CDR3 is TGCGCCAGCAGCCAGGAAGGGACTAGCGGGGGGTACAATGAGCAGTTCTTC. Translated: CASSQEGTSGGYNEQFF.

This chain uses TRBV7-2 with TRBJ2-1; D is undetermined. The CDR3 length is 14 residues. CDR1 SGHTA and CDR2 FQGNSA come from the germline V gene. V was clipped by 10 bases and J by 3 bases, with 16 bases between them. The CDR3 reads CATKPQRHYNEQFF. The CDR3 bases are TGTGCCACCAAACCCCAGCGACACTACAATGAGCAGTTCTTC.

V and J are TRBV5-5 and TRBJ1-5; D is ambiguous. Looked up from germline, CDR1 is SGHKS and CDR2 is YYEKEE (reference sequence). Trimming took off 2 bases at V and 3 bases at J, with 9 bases between the two ends. CDR3 length: 14 residues. The CDR3 DNA sequence: TGTGCCAGCAGCTTCTACTGGACCAATCAGCCCCAGCATTTT. Translating it yields CASSFYWTNQPQHF.

This clone has just a few counts. This rearrangement joins TRBV19 to TRBJ2-2; tentatively, D is TRBD1 or TRBD2 (5 bases each). Trimming left V 7 bases short and J 5 bases short, with 14 bases between. Germline CDR1 reads LNHDA; CDR2 reads SQIVND (reference sequence). The CDR3 length is 14 residues. CDR3 sequence: CASIRLEGTGELFF. The CDR3 DNA follows: TGTGCCAGTATTAGGCTCGAGGGGACCGGGGAGCTGTTTTTT.

The J gene is TRBJ2-3, the V gene TRBV29-1; D call uncertain. The length of the CDR3 is 14 residues. V was clipped by 3 bases and J by 2 bases, with 12 bases between them. Germline lookup yields CDR1 SQVTM and CDR2 ANQGSEA. The CDR3 here is CSVDQGRSTDTQYF. In DNA form, the CDR3 reads TGCAGCGTTGATCAAGGCAGATCCACAGATACGCAGTATTTT.

This clone was counted once. The chain couples TRBV15 to TRBJ2-3, with 8 bases aligning to TRBD2. CDR3 length equals 17 residues. Germline CDR1 reads LNHNV; CDR2 reads YYDKDF (reference sequence). J was trimmed by 2 bases and V by 0 bases; bases with no gene match: 7. In nucleotides, the CDR3 is TGTGCCACCAGCAGAGATTGGCTAGCGGGTATCACAGATACGCAGTATTTT. Encoded protein: CATSRDWLAGITDTQYF.

The CDR3 loop reads CASSVGLANQPQHF. CDR3 DNA sequence: TGTGCCAGCAGCGTTGGACTTGCTAATCAGCCCCAGCATTTT. The chain joins TRBV9 to TRBJ1-5; D is unclear. The CDR3 covers 14 residues. Germline CDR1 and CDR2: SGDLS and YYNGEE. Trimming took 2 bases from V and 4 from J, leaving 10 bases between them.

The gene calls are TRBV28 and TRBJ1-3; 8 nucleotides line up with TRBD1. This CDR3 has 16 residues. Germline V gene lookup returns CDR1 MDHEN and CDR2 SYDVKM. V lost 5 bases, J lost 3 bases, and 9 bases stayed unmatched. CDR3 in amino acids: CASSRGTGGRGNTIYF. In DNA, the CDR3 is TGTGCCAGCAGTAGAGGGACAGGAGGCCGTGGAAACACCATATATTTT. The full variable domain, rest sourced from reference TRBV28 and TRBJ1-3, is DVKVTQSSRYLVKRTGEKVFLECVQDMDHENMFWYRQDPGLGLRLIYFSYDVKMKEKGDIPEGYSVSREKKERFSLILESASTNQTSMYLCASSRGTGGRGNTIYFGEGSWLTVV.

V and J are TRBV6-5 and TRBJ1-2; 7 bases align to TRBD1. The junction had 14 bases not matched to a gene; V was cut back by 2 bases and J by 8 bases. The CDR3 is 16 amino acids. The germline V gene has CDR1 MNHEY and CDR2 SVGAGI. CDR3 residues: CASSYQPRGGTEGYTF. The CDR3 region has the DNA TGTGCCAGCAGTTACCAACCCAGGGGGGGGACGGAAGGCTACACCTTC.

The CDR3 nucleotides are TGTGCCACCAGCAGAGATCGAGGGTCTCAAGAGACCCAGTACTTC. It is translated as CATSRDRGSQETQYF. The rearrangement joins TRBV15 to TRBJ2-5; a possible D gene is TRBD2 (5 bases). Looked up from germline, CDR1 is LNHNV and CDR2 is YYDKDF (reference sequence). Trimming took 0 bases from V and 2 from J, leaving 10 bases between them. This CDR3 has 15 residues.

J is TRBJ1-1 and V is TRBV16; 10 bases map to TRBD1. CDR3 size: 15 residues. Germline V gene data show CDR1 as KGHSY and CDR2 as FQNENV. CDR3 sequence (DNA): TGTGCTTCCGGGACAGGGGTCAATTGGGTCACTGAAGCTTTCTTT. It codes for CASGTGVNWVTEAFF. Complete variable domain (other parts from reference TRBV16 and TRBJ1-1): GEEVAQTPKHLVRGEGQKAKLYCAPIKGHSYVFWYQQVLKNEFKFLISFQNENVFDETGMPKERFSAKCLPNSPCSLEIQATKLEDSAVYFCASGTGVNWVTEAFFGQGTRLTVV.

The CDR3 reads CAWGRGQSSYEQYF. In DNA form, the CDR3 reads TGTGCCTGGGGAAGGGGACAGTCGTCCTACGAGCAGTACTTC. The gene calls are TRBV30 and TRBJ2-7, with 7 bases that match TRBD1. J lost 1 base, V lost 5 bases, and 8 bases had no gene match. Germline V lookup: CDR1 GTSNPN, CDR2 SVGIG (reference sequence). This CDR3 region has 14 residues.

DNA of the CDR3: TGTGCCAGCAGTGAATACCGGGACAGGGTGGCCGAGCAGTACTTC. Protein: CASSEYRDRVAEQYF. This chain joins TRBV25-1 and TRBJ2-7; 9 positions agree with TRBD1. The ends lost 0 bases at V and 6 bases at J; junction bases unmatched: 6. This CDR3 has 15 amino acids. From germline, CDR1 is MGHDK and CDR2 SYGVNS.

CDR3 in amino acids: CSVTNKKAKNIQYF. CDR3 in DNA: TGCAGCGTGACTAACAAAAAAGCCAAAAACATTCAGTACTTC. The gene calls are TRBV29-1 and TRBJ2-4; tentatively, D is TRBD2 (5 bases). The CDR3 has 14 amino acids. Trimming removed 6 bases at V and 0 bases at J, with 12 bases between. Looked up from germline, CDR1 is SQVTM and CDR2 is ANQGSEA.

The rearrangement joins TRBV27 to TRBJ2-7; TRBD2 agrees at 7 bases. Per germline, CDR1 MNHEY and CDR2 SMNVEV (reference sequence). The J segment lost 3 bases and the V segment lost 7 bases, leaving 12 bases of the junction unmatched. This CDR3 has 15 residues. CDR3 nucleotide sequence: TGTGCCAGCAAAACCTCCGGGAGGCCGGACTACGAGCAGTACTTC. Its translation: CASKTSGRPDYEQYF.

The chain carries TRBV14 and TRBJ2-3; D may be TRBD1 or TRBD2 (6 bases each). CDR3 length: 16 residues. V lost 4 bases and J lost 5, with 19 bases in between. Germline-derived CDR1 and CDR2 are SGHDN and FVKESK. The CDR3 protein is CASSPMRGARRDTQYF. CDR3 sequence (DNA): TGTGCCAGCAGCCCCATGAGGGGGGCGCGGAGAGATACGCAGTATTTT.

This clone has a single count. This chain joins TRBV30 and TRBJ2-2; 9 bases are shared with TRBD1. Germline CDR1 reads GTSNPN; CDR2 reads SVGIG (reference sequence). This CDR3 region has 16 residues. J gave up 9 bases and V 4 bases, and 15 bases lay outside the gene matches. DNA for the CDR3: TGTGCCTGGACCAAAGGGACAGGGAGTTGGGGACGGGAGCTGTTTTTT. Translated, it gives CAWTKGTGSWGRELFF.

The chain recombines TRBV4-1 with TRBJ2-5, with D possibly being TRBD1 (6 bases). From germline, CDR1 is MGHRA and CDR2 YSYEKL. This CDR3 is 16 amino acids long. Trimming removed 2 bases from V and 0 bases from J, with 13 bases in between. DNA for the CDR3: TGCGCCAGCAGCCAATCCGGGACAAAGTACCAAGAGACCCAGTACTTC. Protein: CASSQSGTKYQETQYF.

The rearrangement uses TRBV29-1 and TRBJ2-1; TRBD2 might be the D (6 bases). V shed 0 bases and J shed 4 bases, with 16 bases lying between them. The length of the CDR3 is 16 residues. Looked up from germline, CDR1 is SQVTM and CDR2 is ANQGSEA. CDR3 sequence (DNA): TGCAGCGTTGAAGATGCTCGGGACTCACTTTACAATGAGCAGTTCTTC. Its translation is CSVEDARDSLYNEQFF.

This chain uses TRBV10-3 with TRBJ2-3; no clear D. The CDR3 is made up of 14 amino acids. V shed 2 bases and J shed 4 bases, with 10 bases lying between them. The germline gives CDR1 ENHRY, CDR2 SYGVKD. In DNA form, the CDR3 reads TGTGCCATCAGTGAGGTTGGCGGTGCAGATACGCAGTATTTT. It codes for CAISEVGGADTQYF.

The rearrangement joins TRBV7-9 to TRBJ2-3; maybe TRBD1 (7 bases). CDR3 length equals 14 residues. V dropped 6 bases and J dropped 3 bases, with 13 bases sitting between them. Germline V gene data show CDR1 as SEHNR and CDR2 as FQNEAQ (reference sequence). This chain's CDR3 is CASSGGGGTDTQYF. CDR3 bases: TGTGCCAGCAGTGGAGGGGGCGGGACAGATACGCAGTATTTT.

The rearrangement uses TRBV7-6 and TRBJ2-7; D perhaps matches TRBD2 (7 bases). Germline V lookup: CDR1 SGHVS, CDR2 FNYEAQ. Trimming removed 4 bases from V and 2 bases from J, with 12 bases in between. This CDR3 region has 14 residues. In DNA form, the CDR3 reads TGTGCCAGCAGCTATAGGGGGGGTACCTACGAGCAGTACTTC. Its protein is CASSYRGGTYEQYF.

This chain links TRBV4-3 with TRBJ1-6; the D gene is possibly TRBD1 (5 bases). In germline, CDR1 is LGHNA, CDR2 YSLEER. The V end was cut by 1 base, the J end by 13 bases, with 14 bases between. The CDR3 has 14 amino acids. CDR3 sequence (DNA): TGCGCCAGCAGCCAAGGGGCCCCCCGGGGGCCCCTCCACTTT. Residues: CASSQGAPRGPLHF.

The chain combines TRBV2 with TRBJ1-1; D gene uncertain. Trimming took 2 bases from V and 1 from J, leaving 11 bases between them. This CDR3 contains 15 residues. In germline, CDR1 is SNHLY, CDR2 FYNNEI. The chain's CDR3 is CASSELVVPNTEAFF. DNA of the CDR3: TGTGCCAGCAGTGAATTAGTCGTACCGAACACTGAAGCTTTCTTT.

This clone is a singleton in its sample. The CDR3 here is CASSLRGYNYGYTF. The CDR3 region has the DNA TGTGCCAGCAGTTTAAGGGGGTACAACTATGGCTACACCTTC. The chain carries TRBV27 and TRBJ1-2; D perhaps matches TRBD1 (6 bases). Trimming removed 2 bases from V and 2 bases from J, with 9 bases in between. CDR1 and CDR2 from the germline V gene are MNHEY and SMNVEV (reference sequence). The CDR3 is made up of 14 amino acids.

In the case of this clone: At one of its ends the junction is not consistent with the germline gene, which may arise from a read error. The V and J genes are TRBV5-1 and TRBJ2-3, with 7 nucleotides matching TRBD2. In germline, CDR1 is SGHRS, CDR2 YFSETQ. This CDR3 is built from 16 residues. The DNA for the CDR3 is TGCGCCAGCAGTTTGGCGAACCGGGGGGGCACAGATACGCAGTATTTT. This encodes CASSLANRGGTDTQYF.

This clone was counted only a few times. This chain links TRBV6-1 with TRBJ2-5, with a possible D match to TRBD1 (5 bases). CDR3 size: 13 residues. Germline assignment: CDR1 MNHNS and CDR2 SASEGT. With 7 bases removed from V and 3 bases from J, the gap between germline ends came to 12 bases. CDR3 DNA: TGTGCCAGCACCCAAGGGGAAAAAGAGACCCAGTACTTC. It is translated as CASTQGEKETQYF.

The genes are TRBV6-6 and TRBJ1-2; 7 bases align to TRBD1. This CDR3 region has 13 residues. From germline, CDR1 is MNHNY and CDR2 SVGAGI (reference sequence). The J segment lost 4 bases and the V segment lost 6 bases, leaving 5 bases of the junction unmatched. CDR3 sequence reads: CASRPGGVYGYTF. In DNA form, the CDR3 reads TGTGCCAGCAGGCCAGGGGGTGTCTATGGCTACACCTTC.

The chain uses TRBV7-2 and TRBJ1-5, with D unclear. Germline V gives CDR1 SGHTA, CDR2 FQGNSA. The CDR3 loop spans 15 amino acids. Trimming shortened V by 3 bases and J by 1 base, and 10 bases separated the two germline ends. The CDR3, as DNA: TGTGCCAGCAGCTTGATACCGAACAGCAATCAGCCCCAGCATTTT. Translation: CASSLIPNSNQPQHF.